A selection of T cell receptor beta chains follows, all from one sample in a study of PD-L1 blockade in urothelial cancer. TCRdb's table, derived via immunoSEQ multiplex PCR, lists solely in-frame clones and lacks some. The sample has more than 45,000 clones, 70% to 80% seen once. The sample here was PBMCs, taken around atezolizumab (anti-PD-L1) treatment. All receptors derive from a man in his 70s with urothelial cancer. CDR3s include the opening cysteine and the closing phenylalanine or tryptophan. D genes are given only for firm matches. A row's size may be missing; if present it is once, few, many or a size class.

j_call,d_call,cdr3_length,clone_size,v_call,cdr3_aa,cdr3_nt
TRBJ2-2,.,13,once,TRBV7-6,CASSLLATGELFF,TGTGCCAGCAGCTTATTAGCCACCGGGGAGCTGTTTTTT
TRBJ2-7,.,14,medium-sized,TRBV7-9,CASSQPGLLHEQYF,TGTGCCAGCAGCCAACCGGGACTTCTCCACGAGCAGTACTTC
TRBJ2-7,.,10,medium-sized,TRBV20-1,CSAGEEEQYF,TGCAGTGCTGGGGAGGAGGAGCAGTACTTC
TRBJ2-3,TRBD2,14,.,TRBV28,CASSLGLAGDTQYF,TGTGCCAGCAGTTTAGGGCTAGCGGGAGATACGCAGTATTTT
TRBJ2-1,.,15,few,TRBV25-1,CASRGGGTAYNEQFF,TGTGCCAGCAGGGGGGGCGGGACAGCCTACAATGAGCAGTTCTTC
TRBJ1-5,.,17,.,TRBV30,CAWSVGDRSGSNQPQHF,TGTGCCTGGAGTGTAGGAGATAGGTCCGGAAGCAATCAGCCCCAGCATTTT
TRBJ1-5,.,14,.,TRBV19,CASSKLVLAASQHF,TGTGCCAGTAGTAAACTCGTATTGGCGGCGTCCCAGCATTTT
TRBJ2-7,TRBD2,16,.,TRBV7-8,CASSFFGGGRIHEQYF,TGTGCCAGCAGCTTCTTCGGGGGAGGGAGGATCCACGAGCAGTACTTC
TRBJ2-2,TRBD2,14,few,TRBV6-4,CASSDGTSAGELFF,TGTGCCAGCAGTGACGGGACTAGCGCCGGGGAGCTGTTTTTT
TRBJ2-5,TRBD1,15,.,TRBV4-1,CASSQGTGGQETQYF,TGCGCCAGCAGCCAGGGGACAGGGGGACAAGAGACCCAGTACTTC
TRBJ1-1,TRBD1,16,.,TRBV2,CASSEIQGVLSTEAFF,TGTGCCAGCAGTGAAATACAGGGGGTTTTAAGCACTGAAGCTTTCTTT
TRBJ1-5,.,13,.,TRBV7-9,CASQEASNQPQHF,TGTGCCAGCCAAGAGGCTAGCAATCAGCCCCAGCATTTT
TRBJ2-7,TRBD1,14,once,TRBV6-1,CASKPGQGNYEQYF,TGTGCCAGCAAACCGGGACAGGGGAACTACGAGCAGTACTTC
TRBJ1-5,TRBD1,16,.,TRBV19,CASQQGPYYSNFPQHF,TGTGCCAGTCAACAGGGGCCCTATTATAGCAATTTTCCCCAGCATTTT
TRBJ1-5,TRBD1,13,once,TRBV25-1,CASSGGGQGLQHF,TGTGCCAGCAGTGGAGGGGGACAGGGCCTTCAGCATTTT
TRBJ2-4,.,16,.,TRBV7-9,CASSSILSGKGDIQYF,TGTGCCAGCAGCTCGATCCTAAGTGGGAAGGGGGACATTCAGTACTTC
TRBJ2-1,TRBD2,16,few,TRBV19,CASSTTSVGAWNEQFF,TGTGCCAGTAGTACTACTAGCGTCGGGGCTTGGAATGAGCAGTTCTTC
TRBJ2-7,TRBD2,14,.,TRBV30,CAWRAAGSSYEQYF,TGTGCCTGGAGGGCAGCGGGGAGCTCCTACGAGCAGTACTTC
TRBJ2-1,TRBD2,15,once,TRBV5-4,CASSSGTRLNNEQFF,TGTGCCAGCAGCTCCGGGACTAGGCTAAACAATGAGCAGTTCTTC
TRBJ2-3,TRBD2,19,few,TRBV6-1,CASSAGTGLSGGMTDTQYF,TGTGCCAGCAGTGCCGGGACAGGCCTTAGCGGGGGGATGACAGATACGCAGTATTTT
TRBJ1-1,.,12,few,TRBV6-5,CASRAGDTEAFF,TGTGCCAGCAGGGCAGGGGACACTGAAGCTTTCTTT
TRBJ2-7,TRBD1,16,.,TRBV18,CASSPPGTGPYREQYF,TGTGCCAGCTCACCACCGGGGACAGGGCCCTACCGGGAGCAGTACTTC
TRBJ1-1,.,14,.,TRBV5-1,CASSLQGRGTEAFF,TGCGCCAGCAGCTTGCAGGGCCGAGGCACTGAAGCTTTCTTT
TRBJ2-7,.,13,.,TRBV19,CASSNRAGYEQYF,TGTGCCAGTAGTAACAGGGCCGGCTACGAGCAGTACTTC
TRBJ1-2,TRBD1,13,.,TRBV2,CASSGTGGHGYTF,TGTGCCAGCAGTGGGACAGGGGGCCATGGCTACACCTTC
TRBJ1-4,TRBD1,15,few,TRBV7-9,CASSLATGGDEKLFF,TGTGCCAGCAGCTTAGCGACAGGGGGCGACGAAAAACTGTTTTTT
TRBJ2-5,TRBD2,15,.,TRBV9,CASSGGLAGEETQYF,TGTGCCAGCAGCGGCGGACTAGCGGGGGAAGAGACCCAGTACTTC
TRBJ1-4,.,14,.,TRBV4-1,CASSQGGRGEKLFF,TGCGCCAGCAGCCAAGGGGGGAGGGGTGAAAAACTGTTTTTT
TRBJ2-2,TRBD2,16,.,TRBV7-2,CASSERGGTSAGELFF,TGTGCCAGCAGCGAACGAGGAGGTACTAGCGCCGGGGAGCTGTTTTTT
TRBJ1-2,TRBD1,18,few,TRBV7-2,CASSLVEGTGRFNYGYTF,TGTGCCAGCAGCTTAGTAGAAGGGACAGGGAGGTTTAACTATGGCTACACCTTC
TRBJ2-3,TRBD2,16,.,TRBV19,CASSIGTSGSPDTQYF,TGTGCCAGTAGTATAGGGACTAGCGGGAGCCCAGATACGCAGTATTTT
TRBJ2-1,.,15,.,TRBV5-4,CASSWDFSSYNEQFF,TGTGCCAGCAGCTGGGACTTTAGCTCCTACAATGAGCAGTTCTTC
TRBJ1-3,TRBD1,15,.,TRBV5-4,CASSQDRGLGNTIYF,TGTGCCAGCAGCCAGGACAGGGGCCTTGGAAACACCATATATTTT
TRBJ1-6,TRBD1,13,.,TRBV14,CASSQSQGTPLHF,TGTGCCAGCAGCCAATCACAGGGGACACCCCTCCACTTT
TRBJ2-1,TRBD2,17,.,TRBV7-2,CASSFQASGSSYNEQFF,TGTGCCAGCAGCTTTCAGGCTAGCGGAAGCTCCTACAATGAGCAGTTCTTC
TRBJ2-3,TRBD2,16,.,TRBV5-4,CASSLGLAGSTDTQYF,TGTGCCAGCAGCTTGGGACTAGCGGGGAGCACAGATACGCAGTATTTT
TRBJ2-2,TRBD1,15,few,TRBV5-1,CASSRDRGNTGELFF,TGCGCCAGCAGCCGGGACAGGGGGAACACCGGGGAGCTGTTTTTT
TRBJ2-2,.,12,few,TRBV27,CASGTGVEELFF,TGTGCCAGCGGGACGGGGGTGGAGGAGCTGTTTTTT
TRBJ1-2,TRBD1,16,.,TRBV19,CASSSPRTGKDYGYTF,TGTGCCAGTAGTTCACCGAGGACAGGGAAGGACTATGGCTACACCTTC
TRBJ2-1,TRBD2,15,.,TRBV7-9,CASSYRDYLRNEQFF,TGTGCCAGCAGCTACCGGGACTATCTACGAAATGAGCAGTTCTTC
TRBJ2-2,TRBD2,14,.,TRBV11-3,CASSISGSPGELFF,TGTGCCAGCAGCATTAGCGGGAGTCCCGGGGAGCTGTTTTTT
TRBJ2-5,TRBD2,17,.,TRBV5-1,CASSLATGRGIQETQYF,TGCGCCAGCAGCTTGGCGACGGGGAGGGGAATCCAAGAGACCCAGTACTTC
TRBJ1-1,.,14,.,TRBV18,CASSFDEGDTEAFF,TGTGCCAGCTCATTCGACGAGGGGGATACTGAAGCTTTCTTT
TRBJ2-7,.,14,.,TRBV6-5,CASSTSWASYEQYF,TGTGCCAGCAGTACCAGCTGGGCCTCCTACGAGCAGTACTTC
TRBJ2-3,.,15,few,TRBV7-9,CASSLVTLSADTQYF,TGTGCCAGCAGCTTAGTAACCCTATCGGCAGATACGCAGTATTTT
TRBJ1-5,.,14,.,TRBV28,CASSLPGPGQPQHF,TGTGCCAGCAGTTTACCTGGGCCGGGACAGCCCCAGCATTTT
TRBJ1-3,.,15,.,TRBV7-2,CASSLWGSSGNTIYF,TGTGCCAGCAGCTTGTGGGGCAGCTCTGGAAACACCATATATTTT
TRBJ2-3,TRBD2,17,.,TRBV5-6,CASRGSGRGEWTDTQYF,TGTGCCAGCAGAGGAAGCGGGAGGGGGGAATGGACAGATACGCAGTATTTT
TRBJ2-7,TRBD1,15,.,TRBV6-5,CASSYSSRGSNEQYF,TGTGCCAGCAGTTACTCGAGCAGGGGGTCCAACGAGCAGTACTTC
TRBJ2-7,TRBD1,16,.,TRBV7-2,CASSHGGQGATYEQYF,TGTGCCAGCAGCCACGGGGGACAGGGGGCAACCTACGAGCAGTACTTC
TRBJ2-7,.,12,.,TRBV10-3,CAIKGQSYEQYF,TGTGCCATCAAGGGACAATCCTACGAGCAGTACTTC
TRBJ2-3,.,15,.,TRBV4-1,CASSQDGTSTDTQYF,TGCGCCAGCAGCCAAGACGGGACTAGCACAGATACGCAGTATTTT
TRBJ2-7,TRBD1,15,.,TRBV7-2,CASSFSRGSSYEQYF,TGTGCCAGCAGCTTTTCCAGGGGGTCCTCCTACGAGCAGTACTTC
TRBJ1-4,.,11,.,TRBV30,CAWSVTRKLFF,TGTGCCTGGAGTGTAACTAGAAAACTGTTTTTT
TRBJ1-4,TRBD1,13,.,TRBV5-1,CASRGQGSEKLFF,TGCGCCAGCAGGGGACAGGGTAGCGAAAAACTGTTTTTT
TRBJ2-7,.,18,.,TRBV28,CASSSDTALSPRPDEQYF,TGTGCCAGCAGCTCTGATACTGCCCTAAGCCCCAGGCCGGACGAGCAGTACTTC
TRBJ2-3,TRBD1,15,.,TRBV19,CASSIGTGAGDTQYF,TGTGCCAGTAGTATAGGTACAGGGGCAGGGGATACGCAGTATTTT
TRBJ1-2,.,13,few,TRBV18,CASSPGKTYGYTF,TGTGCCAGCTCACCGGGCAAGACCTATGGCTACACCTTC
TRBJ1-5,.,14,.,TRBV6-1,CASRGDKSNQPQHF,TGTGCCAGCAGGGGGGACAAGAGCAATCAGCCCCAGCATTTT
TRBJ2-5,TRBD1,15,.,TRBV27,CASSSPETGRETQYF,TGTGCCAGCAGTTCCCCGGAGACAGGGAGAGAGACCCAGTACTTC